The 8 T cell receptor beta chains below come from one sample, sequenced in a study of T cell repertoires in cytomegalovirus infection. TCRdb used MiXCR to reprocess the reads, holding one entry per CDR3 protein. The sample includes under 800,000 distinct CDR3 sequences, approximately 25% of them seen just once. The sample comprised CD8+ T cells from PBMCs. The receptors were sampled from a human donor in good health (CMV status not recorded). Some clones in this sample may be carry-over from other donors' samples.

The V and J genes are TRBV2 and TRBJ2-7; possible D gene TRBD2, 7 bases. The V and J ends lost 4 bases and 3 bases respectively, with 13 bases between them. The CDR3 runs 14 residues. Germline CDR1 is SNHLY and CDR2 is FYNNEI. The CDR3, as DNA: TGTGCCAGCAGTGGCCGCGGGGGCATCTACGAGCAGTACTTC. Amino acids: CASSGRGGIYEQYF.

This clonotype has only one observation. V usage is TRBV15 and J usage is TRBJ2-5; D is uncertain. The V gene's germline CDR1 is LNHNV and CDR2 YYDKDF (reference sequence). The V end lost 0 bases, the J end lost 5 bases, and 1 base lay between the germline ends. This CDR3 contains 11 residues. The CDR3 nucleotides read TGTGCCACCAGCAGAGATGAGACCCAGTACTTC. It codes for CATSRDETQYF.

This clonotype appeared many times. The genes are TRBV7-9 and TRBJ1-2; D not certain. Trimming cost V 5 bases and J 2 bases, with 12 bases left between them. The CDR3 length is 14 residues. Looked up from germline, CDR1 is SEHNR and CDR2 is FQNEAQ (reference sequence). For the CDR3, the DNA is TGTGCCAGCAGCCATATAGGACTAAACTATGGCTACACCTTC. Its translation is CASSHIGLNYGYTF.

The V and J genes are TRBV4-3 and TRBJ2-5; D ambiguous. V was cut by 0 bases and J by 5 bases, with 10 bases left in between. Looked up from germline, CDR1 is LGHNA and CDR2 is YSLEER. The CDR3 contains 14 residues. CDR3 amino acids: CASSQESASETQYF. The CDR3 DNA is TGCGCCAGCAGCCAAGAGTCTGCGTCCGAGACCCAGTACTTC.

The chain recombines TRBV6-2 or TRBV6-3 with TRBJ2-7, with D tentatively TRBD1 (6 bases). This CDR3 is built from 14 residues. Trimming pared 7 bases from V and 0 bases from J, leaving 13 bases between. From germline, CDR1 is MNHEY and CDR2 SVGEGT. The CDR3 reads CASNQQGISYEQYV. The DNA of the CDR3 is TGTGCCAGCAATCAACAGGGAATCTCCTACGAGCAGTACGTC.

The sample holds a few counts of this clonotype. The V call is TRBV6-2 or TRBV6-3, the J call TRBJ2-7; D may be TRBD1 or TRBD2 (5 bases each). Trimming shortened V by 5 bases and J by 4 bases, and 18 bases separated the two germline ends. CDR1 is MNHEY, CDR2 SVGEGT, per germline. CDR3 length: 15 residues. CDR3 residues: CASSELGVPGYEQYV. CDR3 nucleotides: TGTGCCAGCAGTGAACTCGGGGTGCCAGGGTACGAGCAGTACGTC.

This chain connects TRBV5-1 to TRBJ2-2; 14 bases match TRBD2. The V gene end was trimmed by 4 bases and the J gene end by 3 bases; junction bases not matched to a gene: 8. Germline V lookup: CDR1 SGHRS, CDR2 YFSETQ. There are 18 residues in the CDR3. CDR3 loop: CASSPGTSGGAYTGELFF. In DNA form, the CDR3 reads TGCGCCAGCAGCCCCGGGACTAGCGGGGGCGCATACACCGGGGAGCTGTTTTTT.

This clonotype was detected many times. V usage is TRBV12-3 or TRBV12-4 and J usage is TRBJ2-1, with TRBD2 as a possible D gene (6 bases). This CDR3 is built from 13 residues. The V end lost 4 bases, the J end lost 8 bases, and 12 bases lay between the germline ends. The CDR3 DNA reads TGTGCCAGCAGTTCGGAGGGTTGGGATGAGCAGTTCTTC. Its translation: CASSSEGWDEQFF.